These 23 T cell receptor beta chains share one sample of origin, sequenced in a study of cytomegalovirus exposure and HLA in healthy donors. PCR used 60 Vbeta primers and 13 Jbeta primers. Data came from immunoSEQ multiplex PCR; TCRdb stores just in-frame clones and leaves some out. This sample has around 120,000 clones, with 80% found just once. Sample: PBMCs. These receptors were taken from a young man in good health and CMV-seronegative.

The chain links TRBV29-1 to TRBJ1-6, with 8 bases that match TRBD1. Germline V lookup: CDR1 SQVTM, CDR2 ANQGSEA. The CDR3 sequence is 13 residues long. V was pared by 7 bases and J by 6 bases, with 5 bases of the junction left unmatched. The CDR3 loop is CSATTGVNSPLHF. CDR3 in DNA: TGCAGCGCTACGACAGGGGTTAATTCACCCCTCCACTTT.

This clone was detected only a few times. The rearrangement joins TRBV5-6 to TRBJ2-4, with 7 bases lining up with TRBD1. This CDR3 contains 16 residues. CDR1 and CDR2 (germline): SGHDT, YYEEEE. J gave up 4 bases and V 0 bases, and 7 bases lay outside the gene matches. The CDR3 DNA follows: TGTGCCAGCAGCTTGGGGTCGCGGACAGGAAAAAACATTCAGTACTTC. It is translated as CASSLGSRTGKNIQYF.

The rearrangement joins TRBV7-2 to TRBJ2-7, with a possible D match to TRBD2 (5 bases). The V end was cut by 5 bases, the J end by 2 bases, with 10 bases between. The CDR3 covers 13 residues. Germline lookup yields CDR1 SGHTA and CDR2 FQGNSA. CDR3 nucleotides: TGTGCCAGCAGCGACGGGATCACCTACGAGCAGTACTTC. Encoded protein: CASSDGITYEQYF.

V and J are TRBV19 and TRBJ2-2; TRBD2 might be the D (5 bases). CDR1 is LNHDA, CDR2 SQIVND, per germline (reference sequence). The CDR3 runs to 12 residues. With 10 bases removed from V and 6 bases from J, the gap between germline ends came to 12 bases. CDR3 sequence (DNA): TGTGCCATACGTCCCGGGGCCGGGGAGCTGTTTTTT. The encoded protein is CAIRPGAGELFF.

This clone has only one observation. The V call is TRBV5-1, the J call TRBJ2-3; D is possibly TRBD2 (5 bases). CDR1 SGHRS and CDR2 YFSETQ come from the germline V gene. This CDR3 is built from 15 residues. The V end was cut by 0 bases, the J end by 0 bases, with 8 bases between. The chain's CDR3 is CASSLVDYSTDTQYF. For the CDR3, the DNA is TGCGCCAGCAGCTTGGTCGACTACAGCACAGATACGCAGTATTTT.

CDR3 in amino acids: CASSFRGSLAYEQYF. DNA of the CDR3: TGTGCCAGCAGTTTTCGCGGGAGCCTCGCCTACGAGCAGTACTTC. This rearrangement joins TRBV28 to TRBJ2-7; 7 nucleotides match TRBD2. This CDR3 has 15 residues. From germline, CDR1 is MDHEN and CDR2 SYDVKM. The junction had 7 bases not matched to a gene; V was cut back by 3 bases and J by 2 bases.

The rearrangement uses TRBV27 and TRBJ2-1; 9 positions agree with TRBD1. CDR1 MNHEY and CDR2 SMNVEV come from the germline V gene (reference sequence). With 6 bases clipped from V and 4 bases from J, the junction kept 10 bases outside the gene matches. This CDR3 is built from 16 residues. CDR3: CASRDPAGQGYNEQFF. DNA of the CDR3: TGTGCCAGCAGAGATCCCGCGGGACAGGGATACAATGAGCAGTTCTTC.

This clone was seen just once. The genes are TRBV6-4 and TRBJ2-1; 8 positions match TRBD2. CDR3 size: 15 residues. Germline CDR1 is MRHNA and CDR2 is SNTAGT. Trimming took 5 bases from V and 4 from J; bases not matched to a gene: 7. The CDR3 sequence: CASSSSGSAYNEQFF. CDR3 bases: TGTGCCAGCAGTTCGAGCGGGAGTGCGTACAATGAGCAGTTCTTC.

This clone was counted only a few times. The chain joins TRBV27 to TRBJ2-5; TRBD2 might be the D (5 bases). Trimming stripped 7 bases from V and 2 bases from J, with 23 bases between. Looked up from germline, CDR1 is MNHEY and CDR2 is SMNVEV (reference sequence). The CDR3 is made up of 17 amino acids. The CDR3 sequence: CASKGFLTSGLQETQYF. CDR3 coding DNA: TGTGCCAGCAAGGGATTCCTCACTAGTGGATTACAAGAGACCCAGTACTTC.

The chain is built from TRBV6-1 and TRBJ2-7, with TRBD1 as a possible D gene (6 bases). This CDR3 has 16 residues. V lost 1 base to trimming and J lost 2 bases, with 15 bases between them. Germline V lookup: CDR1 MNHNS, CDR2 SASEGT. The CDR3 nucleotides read TGTGCCAGCAGTGAAGACATACGTGGACAGACCTACGAGCAGTACTTC. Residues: CASSEDIRGQTYEQYF.

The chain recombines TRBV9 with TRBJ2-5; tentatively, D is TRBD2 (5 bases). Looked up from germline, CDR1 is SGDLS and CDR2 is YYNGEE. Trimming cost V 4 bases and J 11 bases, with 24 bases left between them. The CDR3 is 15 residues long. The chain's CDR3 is CASSSAWGVASEQYF. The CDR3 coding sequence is TGTGCCAGCAGCTCGGCTTGGGGAGTAGCGTCTGAGCAGTACTTC.

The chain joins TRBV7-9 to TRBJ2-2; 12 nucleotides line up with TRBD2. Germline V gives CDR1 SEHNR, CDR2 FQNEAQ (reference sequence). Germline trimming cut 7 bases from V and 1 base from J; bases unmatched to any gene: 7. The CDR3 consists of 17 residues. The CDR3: CASTRTSGTENTGELFF. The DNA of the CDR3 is TGTGCCAGCACCCGGACTAGCGGGACTGAGAACACCGGGGAGCTGTTTTTT.

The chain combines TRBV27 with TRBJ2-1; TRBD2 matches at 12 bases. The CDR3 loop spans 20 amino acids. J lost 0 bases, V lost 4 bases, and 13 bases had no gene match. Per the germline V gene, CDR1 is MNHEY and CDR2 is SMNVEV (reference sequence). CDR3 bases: TGTGCCAGCAGTTCATCACTAGCGGGAGGCGACCAGAGCTCCTACAATGAGCAGTTCTTC. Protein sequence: CASSSSLAGGDQSSYNEQFF.

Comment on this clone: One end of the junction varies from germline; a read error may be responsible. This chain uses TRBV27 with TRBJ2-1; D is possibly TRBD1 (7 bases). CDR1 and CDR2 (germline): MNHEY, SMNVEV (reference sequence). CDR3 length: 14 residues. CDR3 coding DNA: TGTGCCAGCAGTCAGGGGGGCTCCTACAATGGGCAGTTCTTC. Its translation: CASSQGGSYNGQFF.

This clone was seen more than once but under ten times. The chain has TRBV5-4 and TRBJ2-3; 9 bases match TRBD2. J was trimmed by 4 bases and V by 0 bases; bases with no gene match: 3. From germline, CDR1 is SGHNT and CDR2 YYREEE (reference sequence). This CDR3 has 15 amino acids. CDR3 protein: CASSLGGRGADTQYF. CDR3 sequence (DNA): TGTGCCAGCAGCTTGGGCGGGAGGGGGGCAGATACGCAGTATTTT.

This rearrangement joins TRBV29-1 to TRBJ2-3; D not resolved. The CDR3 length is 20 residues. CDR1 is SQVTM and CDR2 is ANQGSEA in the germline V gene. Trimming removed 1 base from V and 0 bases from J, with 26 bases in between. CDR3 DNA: TGCAGCGTTGAAGTATGGTACGGAGACGGCCGTACTTCTAGCACAGATACGCAGTATTTT. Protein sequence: CSVEVWYGDGRTSSTDTQYF.

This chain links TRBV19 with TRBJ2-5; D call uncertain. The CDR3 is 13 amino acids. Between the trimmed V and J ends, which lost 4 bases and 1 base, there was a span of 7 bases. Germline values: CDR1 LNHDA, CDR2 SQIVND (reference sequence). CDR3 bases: TGTGCCAGTAGTACTACAGTCCAAGAGACCCAGTACTTC. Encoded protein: CASSTTVQETQYF.

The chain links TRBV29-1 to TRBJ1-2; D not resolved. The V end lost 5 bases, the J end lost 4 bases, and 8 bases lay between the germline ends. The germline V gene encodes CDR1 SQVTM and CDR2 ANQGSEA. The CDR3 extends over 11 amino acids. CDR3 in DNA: TGCAGCGTTTCCGAGGGCTATGGCTACACCTTC. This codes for CSVSEGYGYTF.

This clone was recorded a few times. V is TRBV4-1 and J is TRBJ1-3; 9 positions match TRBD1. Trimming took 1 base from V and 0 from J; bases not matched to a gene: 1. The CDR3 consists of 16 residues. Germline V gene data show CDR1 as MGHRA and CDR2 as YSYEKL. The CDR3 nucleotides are TGCGCCAGCAGCCAAGTACAGGGGGCCTCTGGAAACACCATATATTTT. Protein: CASSQVQGASGNTIYF.

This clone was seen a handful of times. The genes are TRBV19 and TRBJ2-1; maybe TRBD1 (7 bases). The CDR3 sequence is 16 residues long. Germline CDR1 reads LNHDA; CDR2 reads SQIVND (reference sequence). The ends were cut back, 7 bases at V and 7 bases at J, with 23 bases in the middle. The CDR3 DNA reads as TGTGCCAGTACCTTACAAACGAGGGGGCGGGGAAATGAGCAGTTCTTC. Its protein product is CASTLQTRGRGNEQFF.

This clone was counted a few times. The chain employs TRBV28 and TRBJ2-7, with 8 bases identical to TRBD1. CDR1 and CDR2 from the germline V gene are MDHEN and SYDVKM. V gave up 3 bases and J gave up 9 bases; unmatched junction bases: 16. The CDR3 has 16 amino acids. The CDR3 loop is CASSLGRDRPWGGQYF. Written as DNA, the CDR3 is TGTGCCAGCAGTTTGGGTCGGGACAGGCCGTGGGGAGGGCAGTACTTC.

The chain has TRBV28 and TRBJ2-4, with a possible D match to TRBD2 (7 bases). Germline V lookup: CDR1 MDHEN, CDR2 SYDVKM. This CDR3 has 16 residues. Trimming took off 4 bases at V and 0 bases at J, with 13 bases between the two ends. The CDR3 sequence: CASSSPGGAAKNIQYF. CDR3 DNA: TGTGCCAGCAGTTCGCCGGGGGGCGCAGCCAAAAACATTCAGTACTTC.

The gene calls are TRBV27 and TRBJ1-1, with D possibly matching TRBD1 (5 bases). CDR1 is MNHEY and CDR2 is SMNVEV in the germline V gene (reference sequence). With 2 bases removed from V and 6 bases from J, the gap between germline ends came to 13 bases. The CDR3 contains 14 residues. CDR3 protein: CASSLIPGDAEAFF. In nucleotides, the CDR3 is TGTGCCAGCAGTTTAATCCCGGGGGACGCTGAAGCTTTCTTT.